Sequencing of this T cell receptor beta chain was carried out in a study of T cells in localized non-small cell lung cancer. To note about this clone: Its antigen is unknown.

Study-level findings and limits: Analysis by sequencing included only one tumor region, so heterogeneity remains possible. A raised T cell density in blood coincided with lengthier overall survival.

The CDR3 consists of 13 residues. V dropped 1 base and J dropped 7 bases, with 11 bases sitting between them. Germline CDR1 SGHTA, CDR2 FQGNSA. Measured with immunoSEQ multiplex PCR; TCRdb has only the in-frame clones, and not every one. The table records 26,000 or so clones, roughly 90% of them present only once. This clonotype was sampled from a woman between 18 and 55 years old with stage I lung adenocarcinoma. The specimen comprised peripheral blood, sampled before any cancer treatment. V usage is TRBV7-2 and J usage is TRBJ2-7, with D unresolved. The CDR3 protein is CASSLEGSFEQYF. CDR3 bases: TGTGCCAGCAGCTTAGAAGGCTCCTTTGAGCAGTACTTC.